The source of this T cell receptor (beta chain) is a study of T cell repertoires in cytomegalovirus infection (dated by TCRdb to the late 2010s). Looking at the study overall: Peptide stimulations targeted recently identified HLA-C-restricted CMV epitopes, whose presentation resists viral immunomodulation, together with well-studied HLA-B-restricted epitopes. The HLA type of each donor mattered for the analysis, because public TCR beta signatures pointed to carriage of CMV infection along with the matching HLA type.

In the paper's terms, the treatment or condition label means: in vitro stimulation with specific CMV peptide epitopes to enrich CMV-specific T cells. Sequencing used an Illumina HiSeq 1500. The public reads were run again by TCRdb, first through fastp at Q25 and then through MiXCR, and only productive beta chains were kept. Records with the same CDR3 protein are collapsed into one entry carrying the most frequent genes and DNA. Present in this sample are about 340,000 distinct CDR3 sequences, approximately 32% of which were seen just once. The ten largest make up 20% of the sample. This clonotype has only a few counts. The clone's antigen remains unknown. No quality values exist for individual bases; no much larger clone is one base distant. Results the study describes overall, beyond this receptor: In the ex vivo response, HLA-C-restricted CMV-specific TCR beta clonotypes were dominant, and in two of eight donors the single most frequent clonotype came from this HLA-C-restricted group. In both this cohort and an independent cohort of some 370 donors, the cumulative frequency of public TCR beta family members distinguished carriers of CMV infection plus the relevant HLA type.

The TCR originated in a human donor in good health (CMV status not recorded). Some clones in this sample may be carry-over from other donors' samples. Sequencing was performed on cultured PBMCs, taken from culture after CMV antigen stimulation.

The nucleotides are TGCGCCAGCAGCTTGGTCAGGGTGGACACTGAAGCTTTCTTT. Its protein is CASSLVRVDTEAFF. This receptor chain uses TRBV5-1 and TRBJ1-1, with TRBD1 as a weak D call on 5 bases. Spanning cysteine to phenylalanine, the CDR3 consists of 14 amino acids. Of all the DNA, just the CDR3 is kept, 42 bases in frame from base 1. The germline V gene encodes CDR1 SGHRS and CDR2 YFSETQ. The V and J ends are trimmed by 0 bases and 3 bases, leaving 9 bases between them.